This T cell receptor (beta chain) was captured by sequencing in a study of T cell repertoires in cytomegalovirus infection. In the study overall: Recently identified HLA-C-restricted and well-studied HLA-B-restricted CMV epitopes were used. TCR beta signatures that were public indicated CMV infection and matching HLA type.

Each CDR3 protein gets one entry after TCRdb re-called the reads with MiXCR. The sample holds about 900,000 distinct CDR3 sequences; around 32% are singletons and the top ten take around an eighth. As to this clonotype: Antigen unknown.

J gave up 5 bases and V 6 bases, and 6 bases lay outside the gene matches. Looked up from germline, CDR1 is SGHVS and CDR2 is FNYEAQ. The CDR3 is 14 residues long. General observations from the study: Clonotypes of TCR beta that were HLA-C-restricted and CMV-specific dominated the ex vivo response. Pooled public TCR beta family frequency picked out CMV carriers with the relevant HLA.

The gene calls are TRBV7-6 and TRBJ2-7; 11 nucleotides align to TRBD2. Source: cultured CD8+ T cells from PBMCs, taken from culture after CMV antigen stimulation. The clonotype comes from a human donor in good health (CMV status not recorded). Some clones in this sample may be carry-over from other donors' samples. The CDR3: CASRLTSGAHEQYF. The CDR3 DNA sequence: TGTGCCAGCAGGTTGACTAGCGGGGCTCACGAGCAGTACTTC.